One sample yielded the 29 T cell receptor beta chains listed below, sequenced in a study of sequential checkpoint blockade in melanoma. Treatment described: randomized to nivolumab then ipilimumab (arm A) or the reverse (arm B). This table comes from immunoSEQ multiplex PCR, and its TCRdb copy is limited to in-frame clones, with some not included. The sample has about 17,000 clones, over 60% seen once; the top ten hold 20% to 25%. The starting material was CD8+ T cells sorted from blood (inferred from file names), obtained from a patient given nivolumab and ipilimumab in sequence. Every receptor here comes from a human donor with melanoma.

The rearrangement joins TRBV29-1 to TRBJ1-4, with D unclear. The CDR3 loop spans 14 amino acids. Per the germline V gene, CDR1 is SQVTM and CDR2 is ANQGSEA. Trimming cost V 1 base and J 8 bases, with 14 bases left between them. This chain's CDR3 is CSVEGDTTGEKLFF. DNA for the CDR3: TGCAGCGTTGAAGGAGATACTACGGGGGAAAAACTGTTTTTT. Variable domain in full (rest from reference TRBV29-1 and TRBJ1-4): SAVISQKPSRDICQRGTSLTIQCQVDSQVTMMFWYRQQPGQSLTLIATANQGSEATYESGFVIDKFPISRPNLTFSTLTVSNMSPEDSSIYLCSVEGDTTGEKLFFGSGTQLSVL.

This chain joins TRBV29-1 and TRBJ2-5; D is unclear. The CDR3 runs 11 residues. Looked up from germline, CDR1 is SQVTM and CDR2 is ANQGSEA. V was cut by 5 bases and J by 5 bases, with 9 bases left in between. DNA for the CDR3: TGCAGCGTTTACCCGCGCGAGACCCAGTACTTC. Translation: CSVYPRETQYF.

The rearrangement uses TRBV5-4 and TRBJ1-6; a weak D match, TRBD1 (6 bases). CDR1 is SGHNT and CDR2 is YYREEE in the germline V gene (reference sequence). V was cut by 2 bases and J by 7 bases, with 13 bases left in between. The CDR3 loop spans 15 amino acids. As DNA, the CDR3 is TGTGCCAGCAGCTTATACAGGGAATACAATTCACCCCTCCACTTT. Protein: CASSLYREYNSPLHF.

This clone was counted only a few times. The V and J genes are TRBV7-9 and TRBJ2-3; a weak D match, TRBD2 (6 bases). Trimming removed 3 bases from V and 5 bases from J, with 9 bases in between. This CDR3 comprises 13 residues. Germline lookup yields CDR1 SEHNR and CDR2 FQNEAQ (reference sequence). The DNA for the CDR3 is TGTGCCAGCAGCTTTGGGGGAGGAGATACGCAGTATTTT. Protein product: CASSFGGGDTQYF.

The V and J genes are TRBV7-9 and TRBJ1-2; unclear D gene. Per the germline V gene, CDR1 is SEHNR and CDR2 is FQNEAQ (reference sequence). V gave up 5 bases and J gave up 6 bases, with 10 bases separating them. The length of the CDR3 is 12 residues. CDR3 bases: TGTGCCAGCAGCCCGGACTACCATGGCTACACCTTC. Its translation is CASSPDYHGYTF. The full variable domain, with the rest looked up from reference TRBV7-9 and TRBJ1-2, is DTGVSQNPRHKITKRGQNVTFRCDPISEHNRLYWYRQTLGQGPEFLTYFQNEAQLEKSRLLSDRFSAERPKGSFSTLEIQRTEQGDSAMYLCASSPDYHGYTFGSGTRLTVV.

The V gene is TRBV5-4, the J gene TRBJ1-1, with a weak D call TRBD1 (5 bases). The CDR3 has 12 residues. Trimming stripped 3 bases from V and 4 bases from J, with 7 bases between. Germline-derived CDR1 and CDR2 are SGHNT and YYREEE (reference sequence). CDR3 loop: CASSWGGTEAFF. CDR3 nucleotides: TGTGCCAGCAGCTGGGGGGGCACTGAAGCTTTCTTT.

The J gene is TRBJ2-5, the V gene TRBV7-9, with D possibly being TRBD2 (5 bases). The CDR3 extends over 15 amino acids. Germline V gene lookup returns CDR1 SEHNR and CDR2 FQNEAQ (reference sequence). Between the trimmed V and J ends, which lost 1 base and 3 bases, there was a span of 12 bases. CDR3 bases: TGTGCCAGCAGCTTAGACGGGAATTTAGAAGAGACCCAGTACTTC. This encodes CASSLDGNLEETQYF. Looking up the rest from reference TRBV7-9 and TRBJ2-5 gives the full variable domain: DTGVSQNPRHKITKRGQNVTFRCDPISEHNRLYWYRQTLGQGPEFLTYFQNEAQLEKSRLLSDRFSAERPKGSFSTLEIQRTEQGDSAMYLCASSLDGNLEETQYFGPGTRLLVL.

This clone was observed a single time. The chain combines TRBV13 with TRBJ2-2; perhaps TRBD2 as D (6 bases). Germline CDR1 PRHDT, CDR2 FYEKMQ (reference sequence). The V end lost 2 bases, the J end lost 4 bases, and 8 bases lay between the germline ends. This CDR3 comprises 14 residues. The chain's CDR3 is CASSLPGSTGELFF. DNA for the CDR3: TGTGCCAGCAGCTTACCCGGGAGCACCGGGGAGCTGTTTTTT.

This clone is labeled as medium-sized. The chain carries TRBV28 and TRBJ2-2, with D perhaps matching TRBD1 (6 bases). Between the trimmed V and J ends, which lost 5 bases and 5 bases, there was a span of 15 bases. This CDR3 has 15 residues. Germline loops: CDR1 MDHEN, CDR2 SYDVKM. This CDR3 reads CASSPLTRGTGELFF. DNA of the CDR3: TGTGCCAGCAGTCCCCTCACCAGGGGAACCGGGGAGCTGTTTTTT.

The chain has TRBV7-3 and TRBJ2-2; D is unresolved. The CDR3 consists of 14 residues. Trimming removed 5 bases from V and 4 bases from J, with 11 bases in between. Germline V CDR1 and CDR2: SGHTA, FQGTGA. In DNA form, the CDR3 reads TGTGCCAGCAGCCCCCATGCGGCCACCGGGGAGCTGTTTTTT. Its protein product is CASSPHAATGELFF.

The chain couples TRBV12-5 to TRBJ2-7; the D is unclear. The V end lost 0 bases, the J end lost 2 bases, and 5 bases lay between the germline ends. The CDR3 is made up of 13 amino acids. Germline assignment: CDR1 LGHNT and CDR2 FRNRAP. The CDR3 sequence is CASGLVTPYEQYF. The CDR3, as DNA: TGTGCTAGTGGTTTGGTAACTCCCTACGAGCAGTACTTC.

The chain has TRBV2 and TRBJ2-1; 8 bases are a match to TRBD2. The V segment lost 10 bases and the J segment 4 bases; nucleotides outside the gene matches: 6. The CDR3 length is 13 residues. Germline CDR1 SNHLY, CDR2 FYNNEI. Here the CDR3 DNA reads TGTGCCATCCTTAGCGGGGATTACAATGAGCAGTTCTTC. Residues: CAILSGDYNEQFF.

This chain connects TRBV5-1 to TRBJ2-5; 10 bases align to TRBD1. J was trimmed by 2 bases and V by 3 bases; bases with no gene match: 4. CDR1 SGHRS and CDR2 YFSETQ come from the germline V gene. This CDR3 has 15 residues. The CDR3 nucleotides are TGCGCCAGCAGCTGGGGGGACAGGGGACAAGAGACCCAGTACTTC. As protein: CASSWGDRGQETQYF.

V usage is TRBV11-2 and J usage is TRBJ2-7, with 7 bases identical to TRBD1. V lost 5 bases, J lost 0 bases, and 4 bases stayed unmatched. The CDR3 sequence is 14 residues long. Germline V CDR1 and CDR2: SGHAT, FQNNGV. This chain's CDR3 is CASSLQGSSYEQYF. The CDR3 DNA is TGTGCCAGCAGCCTACAGGGGAGCTCCTACGAGCAGTACTTC.

This clone has just a few counts. The chain joins TRBV7-9 to TRBJ1-3, with a weak D call TRBD1 (6 bases). The V end lost 5 bases, the J end lost 4 bases, and 12 bases lay between the germline ends. Germline CDR1 and CDR2: SEHNR and FQNEAQ (reference sequence). The CDR3 extends over 14 amino acids. This CDR3 reads CASSRRTEGNTIYF. The DNA for the CDR3 is TGTGCCAGCAGCCGCAGGACAGAAGGAAACACCATATATTTT.

The rearrangement joins TRBV7-2 to TRBJ1-6, with a weak D call TRBD1 (5 bases). The CDR3 is 15 residues long. Germline V gene lookup returns CDR1 SGHTA and CDR2 FQGNSA. V gave up 5 bases and J gave up 8 bases, with 16 bases separating them. CDR3 protein: CASSGGVSTYSPLHF. CDR3 in DNA: TGTGCCAGCAGCGGGGGGGTGAGTACTTATTCACCCCTCCACTTT.

This clone came up a few times. The rearrangement uses TRBV7-8 and TRBJ2-7; 7 nucleotides agree with TRBD1. After removal of 5 bases from V and 0 bases from J, the junction contained 7 bases not matched to a gene. The CDR3 runs to 15 residues. The V gene's germline CDR1 is SGHVS and CDR2 FQNEAQ. Written as DNA, the CDR3 is TGTGCCAGCAGCAAGCCGCAGGGGGACTCCTACGAGCAGTACGTC. This codes for CASSKPQGDSYEQYV.

The chain uses TRBV4-1 and TRBJ1-5; 7 bases fit TRBD1. Germline CDR1 MGHRA, CDR2 YSYEKL. The V and J ends lost 4 bases and 0 bases, in that order; junction bases with no gene match: 9. The CDR3 has 17 amino acids. This CDR3 is CASSPQGLYASNQPQHF. The CDR3 DNA is TGCGCCAGCAGCCCACAGGGGCTATACGCTAGCAATCAGCCCCAGCATTTT.

V gene TRBV6-1 combines with J gene TRBJ2-1; 11 positions agree with TRBD2. CDR1 is MNHNS and CDR2 is SASEGT in the germline V gene. Trimming cost V 6 bases and J 6 bases; bases outside gene matches: 7. The CDR3 extends over 15 amino acids. CDR3 bases: TGTGCCAGCAGCCCTAGCGGGGGGTTCCTCAATGAGCAGTTCTTC. It is translated as CASSPSGGFLNEQFF.

The chain combines TRBV28 with TRBJ1-4; 9 nucleotides match TRBD1. The germline V gene has CDR1 MDHEN and CDR2 SYDVKM. After removal of 4 bases from V and 8 bases from J, the junction contained 14 bases not matched to a gene. CDR3 length: 17 residues. The chain's CDR3 is CASSSIWTGVEEEKLFF. The CDR3 bases are TGTGCCAGCAGTTCGATATGGACAGGGGTAGAGGAAGAAAAACTGTTTTTT. The full variable domain, its missing parts supplied by reference TRBV28 and TRBJ1-4, is DVKVTQSSRYLVKRTGEKVFLECVQDMDHENMFWYRQDPGLGLRLIYFSYDVKMKEKGDIPEGYSVSREKKERFSLILESASTNQTSMYLCASSSIWTGVEEEKLFFGSGTQLSVL.

This chain joins TRBV4-3 and TRBJ2-3, with 10 bases identical to TRBD2. CDR3 length: 18 residues. V shed 0 bases, J shed 3 bases, and the junction held 9 bases outside the gene matches. Germline values: CDR1 LGHNA, CDR2 YSLEER. CDR3 bases: TGCGCCAGCAGCCAAGACACGGAGCGGGGGGGCAGGACAGATACGCAGTATTTT. It encodes CASSQDTERGGRTDTQYF.

The rearrangement links TRBV9 to TRBJ2-3, with D possibly matching TRBD1 (6 bases). The germline gives CDR1 SGDLS, CDR2 YYNGEE. Between the trimmed V and J ends, which lost 0 bases and 4 bases, there was a span of 6 bases. This CDR3 contains 13 residues. The CDR3 sequence: CASSVDRADTQYF. CDR3 bases: TGTGCCAGCAGCGTAGACAGGGCAGATACGCAGTATTTT.

The CDR3 protein is CASSISGDFYGYTF. In DNA form, the CDR3 reads TGTGCCAGTAGTATAAGCGGGGATTTCTATGGCTACACCTTC. The rearrangement uses TRBV19 and TRBJ1-2; D gene uncertain. V was shortened by 2 bases and J by 4 bases, with 11 bases between the two germline ends. This CDR3 spans 14 amino acids. Germline V gives CDR1 LNHDA, CDR2 SQIVND (reference sequence).

This clone came up once. V and J are TRBV4-3 and TRBJ1-4; D perhaps matches TRBD1 (5 bases). The CDR3 runs to 15 residues. The germline V gene has CDR1 LGHNA and CDR2 YSLEER. Trimming left V 0 bases short and J 8 bases short, with 13 bases between. The CDR3: CASSQERGFKEKLFF. CDR3 sequence (DNA): TGCGCCAGCAGCCAAGAGCGGGGGTTTAAAGAAAAACTGTTTTTT.

The chain couples TRBV11-2 to TRBJ1-1, with 8 positions matching TRBD1. After removal of 3 bases from V and 6 bases from J, the junction contained 3 bases not matched to a gene. The CDR3 contains 13 residues. Germline-derived CDR1 and CDR2 are SGHAT and FQNNGV. CDR3 DNA sequence: TGTGCCAGCAGCTTCGGACAGGGCCCTGAAGCTTTCTTT. Its protein is CASSFGQGPEAFF.

The V gene is TRBV7-9, the J gene TRBJ1-4; 8 positions agree with TRBD1. CDR1 and CDR2 (germline): SEHNR, FQNEAQ (reference sequence). V lost 2 bases to trimming and J lost 6 bases; unmatched junction nucleotides: 2. The CDR3 is 14 residues long. This chain's CDR3 is CASSLQGAYEKLFF. DNA for the CDR3: TGTGCCAGCAGCTTACAGGGGGCTTATGAAAAACTGTTTTTT.

The V and J genes are TRBV9 and TRBJ1-6; 10 bases are shared with TRBD1. This CDR3 spans 18 amino acids. J gave up 6 bases and V 0 bases, and 9 bases lay outside the gene matches. The germline V gene has CDR1 SGDLS and CDR2 YYNGEE. The CDR3, as DNA: TGTGCCAGCAGCGTAGCTGGGGACAGGGGCGACACTAATTCACCCCTCCACTTT. Its translation: CASSVAGDRGDTNSPLHF.

The V gene is TRBV11-1, the J gene TRBJ2-2, with a possible D match to TRBD1 (6 bases). Germline CDR1 is SGHAT and CDR2 is FQDESV (reference sequence). This CDR3 region has 13 residues. Deletions cut 10 bases from V and 2 bases from J, with 11 bases between. CDR3 region: CATRQDNTGELFF. In nucleotides, the CDR3 is TGTGCCACCCGACAGGACAACACCGGGGAGCTGTTTTTT.

The chain employs TRBV7-8 and TRBJ2-3; possibly TRBD1 for D (7 bases). V was trimmed by 5 bases and J by 1 base, leaving 10 bases between them. Germline V gene lookup returns CDR1 SGHVS and CDR2 FQNEAQ. The CDR3 contains 14 residues. The CDR3 sequence is CASSLRGGTDTQYF. The CDR3, as DNA: TGTGCCAGCAGCCTCAGGGGGGGCACAGATACGCAGTATTTT.